Presented here are 27 T cell receptor beta chains from one specimen sequenced in a study of T cells in Graves' hyperthyroidism and ophthalmopathy. The CDR3 regions of TCR beta were amplified from RNA transcripts. With the HTBI primer set, the TCR CDR3 went through a first round of RT-PCR. TCRdb analysed the multiplex PCR reads with MiXCR anew, one entry per CDR3 protein. The repertoire includes hundreds of thousands of distinct CDR3 sequences, around 16% of them detected once, and 25% to 35% sits in the top ten. Sample: blood. The receptors here all came from a woman aged 18-29 years with Graves' hyperthyroidism that later progressed to Graves' ophthalmopathy.

The genes are TRBV13 and TRBJ2-4; TRBD2 aligns across 13 bases. J gave up 2 bases and V 3 bases, and 7 bases lay outside the gene matches. The CDR3 sequence is 18 residues long. CDR1 is PRHDT, CDR2 FYEKMQ, per germline (reference sequence). In nucleotides, the CDR3 is TGTGCCAGCAGCTTGCGGACTAGCGGGAGCATAACCAAAAACATTCAGTACTTC. Its translation: CASSLRTSGSITKNIQYF.

This clonotype was observed a handful of times. In nucleotides, the CDR3 is TGTGCCAGCAGACGGGACGCGAATGAGCAGTTCTTC. Residues: CASRRDANEQFF. The chain recombines TRBV7-9 with TRBJ2-1, with D perhaps being TRBD1 or TRBD2 (5 bases each). V dropped 6 bases and J dropped 7 bases, with 10 bases sitting between them. CDR1 is SEHNR, CDR2 FQNEAQ, per germline (reference sequence). The CDR3 contains 12 residues.

This clonotype was counted between two and nine times. The rearrangement uses TRBV6-4 and TRBJ2-7, with TRBD2 matching 12 bases. Losses at the gene ends were 4 bases for V and 5 bases for J; bases not matched to a gene: 6. This CDR3 has 15 amino acids. Germline CDR1 reads MRHNA; CDR2 reads SNTAGT. The CDR3 spells CASSGASGRAHEQYF. The CDR3 region has the DNA TGTGCCAGCAGTGGTGCTAGCGGGAGGGCTCACGAGCAGTACTTC.

This clonotype was detected only a few times. The V gene is TRBV4-1, the J gene TRBJ2-5; 14 bases match TRBD2. V dropped 4 bases and J dropped 3; count of bases not matched to a gene: 13. Per the germline V gene, CDR1 is MGHRA and CDR2 is YSYEKL. The CDR3 runs to 19 residues. CDR3 residues: CASSRTPGLAGVGEETQYF. In DNA form, the CDR3 reads TGCGCCAGCAGCCGGACTCCGGGACTAGCGGGAGTGGGTGAAGAGACCCAGTACTTC.

This clonotype was counted only a few times. The chain has TRBV24-1 and TRBJ2-1; 8 nucleotides line up with TRBD2. Germline CDR1 KGHDR, CDR2 SFDVKD. Trimming took 9 bases from V and 6 from J; bases not matched to a gene: 18. The CDR3 length is 17 residues. As DNA, the CDR3 is TGTGCCACCGAGCAGGCGGGAGGCGGGAGGCAGTTCAATGAGCAGTTCTTC. Translated, it gives CATEQAGGGRQFNEQFF.

This clonotype has only a few counts. It is likely a read error, because the conserved phenylalanine at the end of the CDR3 is missing. This sequence joins TRBV7-2 and TRBJ2-7; D unclear. Germline CDR1 and CDR2: SGHTA and FQGNSA. CDR3 length: 13 amino acids. With 2 bases removed from V and 2 bases from J, the gap between germline ends came to 7 bases. This CDR3 is CASSLTWAYEQYL. The CDR3, as DNA: TGTGCCAGCAGCTTAACCTGGGCCTACGAGCAGTACCTC.

There are many counts of this clonotype. The chain couples TRBV27 to TRBJ1-4; D remains unclear. CDR1 and CDR2 (germline): MNHEY, SMNVEV (reference sequence). This CDR3 has 15 amino acids. V was shortened by 4 bases and J by 7 bases, with 16 bases between the two germline ends. In DNA form, the CDR3 reads TGTGCCAGCAGTTCGTTCGGAGACATGGGTGAAAAACTGTTTTTT. It yields the protein CASSSFGDMGEKLFF.

In DNA, the CDR3 is TGTGCCAGCAGTCCCAACCGGAGGGCCACAGATACGCAGTATTTT. Amino acid sequence: CASSPNRRATDTQYF. This chain joins TRBV3-1 and TRBJ2-3; possibly TRBD2 for D (6 bases). V was shortened by 6 bases and J by 2 bases, with 15 bases between the two germline ends. This CDR3 comprises 15 residues. Germline V lookup: CDR1 LGHDT, CDR2 YNNKEL (reference sequence).

This clonotype has ten or more counts. This rearrangement joins TRBV7-6 to TRBJ1-5; D gene ambiguous. The CDR3 is 15 amino acids. V dropped 1 base and J dropped 3 bases, with 10 bases sitting between them. CDR1 SGHVS and CDR2 FNYEAQ come from the germline V gene. CDR3 nucleotide sequence: TGTGCCAGCAGCTTAGGTGGGGAAACCAATCAGCCCCAGCATTTT. This codes for CASSLGGETNQPQHF.

This clonotype occurred many times. The chain combines TRBV27 with TRBJ2-3, with D perhaps matching TRBD1 (8 bases). The CDR3 is 15 amino acids. Germline CDR1 is MNHEY and CDR2 is SMNVEV (reference sequence). V lost 2 bases and J lost 8, with 17 bases in between. CDR3 residues: CASSLIGQGGGTQYF. The CDR3 bases are TGTGCCAGCAGTTTAATCGGACAGGGCGGGGGTACGCAGTATTTT.

This clonotype appeared many times. The chain couples TRBV2 to TRBJ2-7, with D perhaps given as TRBD1 or TRBD2 (5 bases each). Between the trimmed V and J ends, which lost 2 bases and 5 bases, there was a span of 16 bases. Per the germline V gene, CDR1 is SNHLY and CDR2 is FYNNEI. The CDR3 is made up of 15 amino acids. In nucleotides, the CDR3 is TGTGCCAGCAGTGAAAGGAGTCAGGGAGTAAACGAGCAGTACTTC. Translation: CASSERSQGVNEQYF.

This chain connects TRBV19 to TRBJ1-3; D is perhaps TRBD1 (6 bases). The length of the CDR3 is 14 residues. Germline loops: CDR1 LNHDA, CDR2 SQIVND (reference sequence). V was trimmed by 3 bases and J by 2 bases, leaving 8 bases between them. This CDR3 reads CASSIGTPGNTIYF. The CDR3 DNA reads as TGTGCCAGTAGTATTGGGACACCTGGAAACACCATATATTTT.

This clonotype was detected many times. The chain carries TRBV28 and TRBJ1-4, with a weak D call TRBD1 (5 bases). Germline-derived CDR1 and CDR2 are MDHEN and SYDVKM. The CDR3 covers 16 residues. The V end was cut by 4 bases, the J end by 7 bases, with 19 bases between. Here the CDR3 DNA reads TGTGCCAGCAGTTCCCGTCCAGGGTTCATCCGTGAAAAACTGTTTTTT. Protein sequence: CASSSRPGFIREKLFF.

In this sample, this clonotype turned up a few times. CDR3 DNA sequence: TGTGCCAGCAGTTTATCGGGAGTCCAGCCCCAGCATTTT. It is translated as CASSLSGVQPQHF. The chain carries TRBV27 and TRBJ1-5; D remains unclear. Deletions cut 0 bases from V and 7 bases from J, with 7 bases between. The length of the CDR3 is 13 residues. The germline CDR1 and CDR2 sequences are MNHEY and SMNVEV (reference sequence).

The table lists this clonotype with a count of one. V is TRBV20-1 and J is TRBJ1-5, with 7 positions matching TRBD1. The trim removed 4 bases at V and 5 bases at J, leaving 11 bases unmatched. Germline-derived CDR1 and CDR2 are DFQATT and SNEGSKA (reference sequence). The CDR3 sequence is 15 residues long. The CDR3 is CSAIMTGRRHQPQHF. The DNA for the CDR3 is TGCAGTGCTATAATGACAGGGCGGCGGCATCAGCCCCAGCATTTT.

At least ten counts were recorded for this clonotype. The chain links TRBV2 to TRBJ1-2, with no clear D. Trimming took 4 bases from V and 8 from J, leaving 11 bases between them. Germline CDR1 SNHLY, CDR2 FYNNEI. This CDR3 contains 12 residues. The CDR3 spells CASSAIIGGYTF. Written as DNA, the CDR3 is TGTGCCAGCAGTGCTATAATCGGAGGCTACACCTTC.

This clonotype has a handful of counts. The V and J genes are TRBV19 and TRBJ2-1, with D possibly called TRBD1 or TRBD2 (5 bases each). Germline loops: CDR1 LNHDA, CDR2 SQIVND (reference sequence). Trimming pared 1 base from V and 11 bases from J, leaving 15 bases between. The CDR3 runs 14 residues. CDR3 DNA: TGTGCCAGTAGTATAGTTCGGGGCTCTGGGAAGCAGTTCTTC. Translated: CASSIVRGSGKQFF.

As regards this clonotype: This may come from a read error, since a much larger clone is one base off. Here the CDR3 reads CATGTAFSYEQFF. For the CDR3, the DNA is TGTGCCACCGGGACAGCGTTCTCCTACGAGCAGTTCTTC. The chain is built from TRBV24-1 and TRBJ2-7; 7 bases align to TRBD1. TRBJ2-1 explains the end of the DNA better; the J call may be wrong. The CDR3 has 13 amino acids. The V gene's germline CDR1 is KGHDR and CDR2 SFDVKD.

This clonotype has a count of ten or more. The J gene is TRBJ2-7, the V gene TRBV7-8, with 7 positions matching TRBD2. Germline V gene data show CDR1 as SGHVS and CDR2 as FQNEAQ. There are 16 residues in the CDR3. V trimming: 1 base; J trimming: 3 bases; junction bases outside the gene matches: 9. For the CDR3, the DNA is TGTGCCAGCAGCTTAGGAGGGAGGGCCGGGGGCTACGAGCAGTACTTC. Amino acid sequence: CASSLGGRAGGYEQYF.

The sample holds many counts of this clonotype. The genes are TRBV7-2 and TRBJ2-1; 8 bases are shared with TRBD1. The CDR3 runs 15 residues. Losses at the gene ends were 5 bases for V and 9 bases for J; bases not matched to a gene: 12. Germline values: CDR1 SGHTA, CDR2 FQGNSA. The CDR3 nucleotides read TGTGCCAGCAGCCTACCGGGACAGGTCGGTGGTGAGCAGTTCTTC. Translating gives CASSLPGQVGGEQFF.

This chain connects TRBV6-2 or TRBV6-3 to TRBJ2-7; D gene ambiguous. Trimming took off 5 bases at V and 5 bases at J, with 10 bases between the two ends. CDR1 and CDR2 (germline): MNHEY, SVGEGT. The CDR3 covers 12 residues. The DNA of the CDR3 is TGTGCCAGCAGTACCCTCCTCCACGAGCAGTACTTC. This encodes CASSTLLHEQYF.

There are many counts of this clonotype. V gene TRBV12-3 or TRBV12-4 combines with J gene TRBJ1-2; the D is unclear. This CDR3 is built from 13 residues. The V end was cut by 6 bases, the J end by 0 bases, with 8 bases between. This CDR3 reads CASRQTTNYGYTF. The CDR3, as DNA: TGTGCCAGCAGGCAGACAACTAACTATGGCTACACCTTC.

This clonotype was counted between two and nine times. The V call is TRBV29-1, the J call TRBJ2-1, with D tentatively TRBD2 (5 bases). This CDR3 spans 8 amino acids. CDR1 SQVTM and CDR2 ANQGSEA come from the germline V gene. Written as DNA, the CDR3 is TGCGACGAGGGTGAGCAGTTCTTC. It codes for CDEGEQFF.

This clonotype was found many times. The chain carries TRBV6-1 and TRBJ2-1, with TRBD1 identical over 8 bases. This CDR3 comprises 14 residues. Trimming removed 5 bases from V and 0 bases from J; junction bases left unmatched: 0. Germline assignment: CDR1 MNHNS and CDR2 SASEGT. For the CDR3, the DNA is TGTGCCAGCAGTACAGGGGGCTCCTACAATGAGCAGTTCTTC. It codes for CASSTGGSYNEQFF.

The CDR3 region is CASSTTGQGAGEKLFF. The DNA for the CDR3 is TGTGCCAGCAGTACAACAGGACAGGGGGCGGGTGAAAAACTGTTTTTT. The rearrangement uses TRBV27 and TRBJ1-4; 11 nucleotides align to TRBD1. The length of the CDR3 is 16 residues. With 5 bases clipped from V and 7 bases from J, the junction kept 9 bases outside the gene matches. Germline assignment: CDR1 MNHEY and CDR2 SMNVEV (reference sequence).

The chain links TRBV4-2 to TRBJ1-3; maybe TRBD1 (6 bases). The germline CDR1 and CDR2 sequences are LGHNA and YNFKEQ. V lost 0 bases, J lost 3 bases, and 9 bases lay in between. The CDR3 spans 15 residues. The CDR3 nucleotides are TGTGCCAGCAGCCAAGACCGACAGGTTGGAAACACCATATATTTT. It is translated as CASSQDRQVGNTIYF.

This clonotype was observed at least ten times. V and J are TRBV18 and TRBJ2-3; TRBD2 matches at 8 bases. The V gene end was trimmed by 1 base and the J gene end by 2 bases; junction bases not matched to a gene: 5. There are 16 residues in the CDR3. CDR1 is KGHSH and CDR2 is LQKENI in the germline V gene. The chain's CDR3 is CASSPLAGPITDTQYF. CDR3 sequence (DNA): TGTGCCAGCTCACCACTAGCGGGACCCATCACAGATACGCAGTATTTT.